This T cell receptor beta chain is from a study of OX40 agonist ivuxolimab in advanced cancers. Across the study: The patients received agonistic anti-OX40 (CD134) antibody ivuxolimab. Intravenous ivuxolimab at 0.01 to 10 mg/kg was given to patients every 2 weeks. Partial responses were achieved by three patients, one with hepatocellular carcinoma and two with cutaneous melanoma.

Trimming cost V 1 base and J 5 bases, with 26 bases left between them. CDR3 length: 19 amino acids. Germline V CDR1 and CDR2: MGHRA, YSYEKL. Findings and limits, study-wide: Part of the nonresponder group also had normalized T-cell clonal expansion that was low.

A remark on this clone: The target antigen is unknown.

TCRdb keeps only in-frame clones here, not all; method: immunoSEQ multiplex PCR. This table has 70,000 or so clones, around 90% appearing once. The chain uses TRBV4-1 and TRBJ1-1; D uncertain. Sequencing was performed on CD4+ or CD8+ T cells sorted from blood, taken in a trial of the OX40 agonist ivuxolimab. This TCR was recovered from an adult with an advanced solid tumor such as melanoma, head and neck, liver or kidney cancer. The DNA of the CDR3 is TGCGCCAGCAGCCAAGTCATCCCAGGACGAAGTGTAGGCGAGACTGAAGCTTTCTTT. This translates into CASSQVIPGRSVGETEAFF.